Each of the 24 T cell receptor beta chains below was sequenced from the same sample in a study of shared clonotypes between healthy human individuals. It was CD45RO-negative cells, positively selected for CCR7, that made up naive CD8 cells, with terminally differentiated effector memory CD45RA+ cells excluded. Clones were sequenced by immunoSEQ multiplex PCR, and TCRdb holds only the in-frame ones, with some missing. The table shows around 2.1 million clones, with about 92% occurring only once. What was sequenced was naive CD8+ T cells from PBMCs. All receptors derive from a man aged 18 to 30 in good health. Some clones in this sample may be carry-over from other donors' samples.

The genes are TRBV2 and TRBJ2-1; D gene uncertain. Germline V gene lookup returns CDR1 SNHLY and CDR2 FYNNEI. V dropped 3 bases and J dropped 9 bases, with 18 bases sitting between them. CDR3 length: 15 amino acids. CDR3 amino acids: CASSDPGLGYVEQFF. The DNA for the CDR3 is TGTGCCAGCAGTGATCCAGGCTTAGGTTACGTTGAGCAGTTCTTC.

The chain links TRBV18 to TRBJ2-5, with 7 nucleotides matching TRBD1. With the DNA end fitting TRBJ2-7 better, the J assignment may be wrong. Germline loops: CDR1 KGHSH, CDR2 LQKENI. The CDR3 consists of 15 residues. The CDR3 is CASSPLPGQIHEQYF. DNA for the CDR3: TGTGCCAGCTCACCTTTACCGGGACAGATCCACGAGCAGTACTTC.

This clone was seen once. The chain couples TRBV6-1 to TRBJ1-3; perhaps TRBD1 as D (5 bases). V dropped 2 bases and J dropped 2 bases, with 10 bases sitting between them. CDR3 length equals 15 residues. CDR1 is MNHNS, CDR2 SASEGT, per germline. CDR3 nucleotides: TGTGCCAGCAGTGAATATGGGGGAGCTGGAAACACCATATATTTT. Protein product: CASSEYGGAGNTIYF.

A word on this clone: Within the sample, other DNA sequences also encode this same CDR3. This sequence joins TRBV7-3 and TRBJ2-7; 7 nucleotides agree with TRBD1. After removal of 5 bases from V and 0 bases from J, the junction contained 1 base not matched to a gene. The length of the CDR3 is 13 residues. Germline CDR1 SGHTA, CDR2 FQGTGA. CDR3 protein: CASSPGGSYEQYF. In DNA, the CDR3 is TGTGCCAGCAGCCCAGGGGGCTCCTACGAGCAGTACTTC.

V and J are TRBV9 and TRBJ1-2; a possible D gene is TRBD1 (5 bases). V was cut by 0 bases and J by 8 bases, with 32 bases left in between. The germline gives CDR1 SGDLS, CDR2 YYNGEE. The CDR3 totals 20 residues. CDR3 in amino acids: CASSVDGAAIWATMARGYTF. As DNA, the CDR3 is TGTGCCAGCAGCGTAGATGGGGCGGCCATTTGGGCTACTATGGCTAGGGGCTACACCTTC.

This sequence joins TRBV9 and TRBJ1-1, with D possibly TRBD1 on 6 matching bases. Germline CDR1 and CDR2: SGDLS and YYNGEE. The length of the CDR3 is 17 residues. V lost 3 bases, J lost 2 bases, and 20 bases lay in between. CDR3 nucleotides: TGTGCCAGCAGCGCGGGCGGGGGCGACAAACTTAACACTGAAGCTTTCTTT. Translating it yields CASSAGGGDKLNTEAFF.

V usage is TRBV30 and J usage is TRBJ1-2; TRBD1 agrees at 7 bases. This CDR3 contains 13 residues. CDR1 and CDR2 from the germline V gene are GTSNPN and SVGIG (reference sequence). V shed 7 bases and J 7 bases; nucleotides not matched to a gene: 12. Here the CDR3 reads CAFPTGNIGGYTF. CDR3 nucleotide sequence: TGTGCCTTCCCGACAGGGAATATTGGTGGCTACACCTTC.

The V gene is TRBV27, the J gene TRBJ1-2; D might be TRBD1 (6 bases). CDR3 length: 15 residues. The V end was cut by 0 bases, the J end by 7 bases, with 15 bases between. CDR1 is MNHEY and CDR2 is SMNVEV in the germline V gene (reference sequence). CDR3 protein: CASSLSIRGAGGYTF. CDR3 DNA: TGTGCCAGCAGTTTATCGATTAGGGGGGCAGGTGGCTACACCTTC.

With respect to this clone: Other DNA sequences in the same sample also yield this CDR3. The chain couples TRBV7-3 to TRBJ2-1, with D perhaps assigned TRBD1 or TRBD2 (6 bases each). The V end lost 2 bases, the J end lost 4 bases, and 9 bases lay between the germline ends. This CDR3 spans 14 amino acids. The germline gives CDR1 SGHTA, CDR2 FQGTGA. CDR3 DNA sequence: TGTGCCAGCAGCTTAGGGGGGCTTTACAATGAGCAGTTCTTC. It yields the protein CASSLGGLYNEQFF.

The rearrangement joins TRBV27 to TRBJ2-5; TRBD2 aligns across 7 bases. There are 14 residues in the CDR3. Per the germline V gene, CDR1 is MNHEY and CDR2 is SMNVEV (reference sequence). After removal of 6 bases from V and 5 bases from J, the junction contained 9 bases not matched to a gene. CDR3 sequence (DNA): TGTGCCAGCAGCAGACTAGCCTGGGACGAGACCCAGTACTTC. Its translation is CASSRLAWDETQYF.

This clone came up once. This rearrangement joins TRBV28 to TRBJ2-7; D call uncertain. Germline assignment: CDR1 MDHEN and CDR2 SYDVKM. The CDR3 spans 12 residues. Trimming removed 6 bases at V and 0 bases at J, with 6 bases between. CDR3 DNA: TGTGCCAGCAGATCTTACTCCTACGAGCAGTACTTC. It is translated as CASRSYSYEQYF.

The CDR3 loop is CASSRRDNAYNEQFF. Written as DNA, the CDR3 is TGTGCCAGCAGCCGAAGGGACAACGCCTACAATGAGCAGTTCTTC. The rearrangement uses TRBV14 and TRBJ2-1; tentative D call: TRBD1 (6 bases). The CDR3 is 15 residues long. From germline, CDR1 is SGHDN and CDR2 FVKESK. Trimming stripped 4 bases from V and 2 bases from J, with 12 bases between.

The chain links TRBV5-6 to TRBJ2-5, with D possibly being TRBD1 or TRBD2 (5 bases each). Germline CDR1 SGHDT, CDR2 YYEEEE. Trimming pared 4 bases from V and 4 bases from J, leaving 20 bases between. This CDR3 comprises 16 residues. The CDR3 sequence: CASSPRLQYTGETQYF. The CDR3 DNA sequence: TGTGCCAGCAGCCCCCGACTACAGTACACAGGAGAGACCCAGTACTTC.

As to this clone: Other nucleotide sequences in the sample specify the same CDR3. The J gene is TRBJ2-7, the V gene TRBV7-9, with 8 bases that match TRBD2. V shed 6 bases and J 0 bases; nucleotides not matched to a gene: 4. Germline lookup yields CDR1 SEHNR and CDR2 FQNEAQ (reference sequence). CDR3 length equals 14 residues. The CDR3, as DNA: TGTGCCAGCAGTCCCGGGACTAGCTCCTACGAGCAGTACTTC. Its protein is CASSPGTSSYEQYF.

With regard to this clone: This sample includes further DNA sequences coding for the same CDR3. V usage is TRBV28 and J usage is TRBJ2-7; TRBD1 matches at 10 bases. Germline lookup yields CDR1 MDHEN and CDR2 SYDVKM. J gave up 0 bases and V 5 bases, and 1 base lay outside the gene matches. This CDR3 comprises 14 residues. DNA for the CDR3: TGTGCCAGCAGTAGGACAGGGGGCTCCTACGAGCAGTACTTC. Amino acids: CASSRTGGSYEQYF.

This clone was seen a handful of times. This sequence joins TRBV7-9 and TRBJ1-1; tentatively, D is TRBD1 (6 bases). V shed 0 bases and J shed 8 bases, with 13 bases lying between them. Germline assignment: CDR1 SEHNR and CDR2 FQNEAQ (reference sequence). The CDR3 spans 14 residues. The DNA of the CDR3 is TGTGCCAGCAGCTTAGCCCCGACGGGGGGCGAAGCTTTCTTT. It specifies CASSLAPTGGEAFF.

This chain uses TRBV28 with TRBJ2-7; D not certain. V gave up 4 bases and J gave up 2 bases, with 21 bases separating them. Germline V gene lookup returns CDR1 MDHEN and CDR2 SYDVKM. This CDR3 spans 17 amino acids. CDR3 region: CASSYLVQAESPYEQYF. CDR3 DNA: TGTGCCAGCAGTTATTTAGTCCAGGCCGAATCCCCCTACGAGCAGTACTTC.

CDR3 in amino acids: CSVEDRDPYGYTF. CDR3 DNA: TGCAGCGTTGAAGATCGGGACCCCTATGGCTACACCTTC. The rearrangement uses TRBV29-1 and TRBJ1-2; TRBD1 is a possible D gene (5 bases). The V gene lost 0 bases and the J gene lost 4 bases, with 9 bases spanning the gap. Germline V gene data show CDR1 as SQVTM and CDR2 as ANQGSEA. The CDR3 covers 13 residues.

The chain is built from TRBV9 and TRBJ2-6; TRBD1 or TRBD2 may be the D gene (5 bases each). The CDR3 has 16 residues. From germline, CDR1 is SGDLS and CDR2 YYNGEE. V was trimmed by 4 bases and J by 1 base, leaving 12 bases between them. CDR3 residues: CASSPGTWSGANVLTF. CDR3 nucleotide sequence: TGTGCCAGCAGCCCCGGGACCTGGTCTGGGGCCAACGTCCTGACTTTC.

This chain connects TRBV11-3 to TRBJ2-3, with D unclear. Deletions cut 2 bases from V and 2 bases from J, with 5 bases between. CDR3 length equals 13 residues. Looked up from germline, CDR1 is SGHNT and CDR2 is YENEEA. CDR3 amino acids: CASSLYPTDTQYF. CDR3 DNA: TGTGCCAGCAGCTTATATCCCACAGATACGCAGTATTTT.

This chain uses TRBV4-1 with TRBJ1-1; D is unclear. Looked up from germline, CDR1 is MGHRA and CDR2 is YSYEKL. The CDR3 has 14 residues. V dropped 6 bases and J dropped 1 base, with 12 bases sitting between them. The CDR3 DNA is TGCGCCAGCAGTCCTAGACGAGAGAACACTGAAGCTTTCTTT. Encoded protein: CASSPRRENTEAFF.

The chain couples TRBV4-3 to TRBJ2-5; 10 nucleotides line up with TRBD2. V lost 0 bases to trimming and J lost 5 bases; unmatched junction nucleotides: 9. The germline CDR1 and CDR2 sequences are LGHNA and YSLEER. This CDR3 is built from 17 residues. This CDR3 reads CASSQDLAGALGETQYF. The CDR3 nucleotides are TGCGCCAGCAGCCAAGATCTAGCGGGAGCGCTAGGGGAGACCCAGTACTTC.

The chain couples TRBV6-5 to TRBJ2-7; D unclear. Between the trimmed V and J ends, which lost 3 bases and 2 bases, there was a span of 11 bases. This CDR3 comprises 14 residues. Germline CDR1 MNHEY, CDR2 SVGAGI. CDR3 DNA: TGTGCCAGCAGTTATGGGCCGTCCGCCTACGAGCAGTACTTC. The encoded protein is CASSYGPSAYEQYF.

Concerning this clone itself: Other nucleotide sequences from this sample produce the same CDR3. The J gene is TRBJ1-1, the V gene TRBV7-2; no clear D gene. From germline, CDR1 is SGHTA and CDR2 FQGNSA. Trimming shortened V by 3 bases and J by 0 bases, and 8 bases separated the two germline ends. This CDR3 has 14 residues. Written as DNA, the CDR3 is TGTGCCAGCAGCTTGGTGGGAATGAACACTGAAGCTTTCTTT. Protein: CASSLVGMNTEAFF.